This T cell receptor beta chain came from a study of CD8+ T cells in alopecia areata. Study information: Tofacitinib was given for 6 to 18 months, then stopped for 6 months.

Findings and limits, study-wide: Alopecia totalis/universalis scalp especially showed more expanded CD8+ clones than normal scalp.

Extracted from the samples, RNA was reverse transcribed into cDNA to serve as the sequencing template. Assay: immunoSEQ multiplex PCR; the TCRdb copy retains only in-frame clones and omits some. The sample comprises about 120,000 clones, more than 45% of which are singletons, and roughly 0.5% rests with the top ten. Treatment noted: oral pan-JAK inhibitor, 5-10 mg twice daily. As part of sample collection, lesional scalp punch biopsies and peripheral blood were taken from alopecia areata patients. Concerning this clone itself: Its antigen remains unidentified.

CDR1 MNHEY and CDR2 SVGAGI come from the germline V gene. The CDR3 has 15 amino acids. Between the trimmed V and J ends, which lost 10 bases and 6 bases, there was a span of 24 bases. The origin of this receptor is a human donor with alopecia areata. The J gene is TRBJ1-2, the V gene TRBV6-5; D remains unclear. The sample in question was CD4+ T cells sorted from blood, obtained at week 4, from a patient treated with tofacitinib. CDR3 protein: CAMAPDGILMNGYTF. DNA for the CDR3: TGTGCCATGGCGCCCGACGGCATACTAATGAATGGCTACACCTTC.